This T cell receptor (beta chain) is drawn from a study of T cells in Graves' hyperthyroidism and ophthalmopathy. Whole-study results and caveats: Blood shared most expanded thyroid clonotypes above 0.001.

Using RNA transcripts as the source, TCR beta CDR3 regions were amplified. The study used the HTBI primer set for a first-round RT-PCR of the TCR CDR3. In TCRdb, the multiplex PCR reads were re-called with MiXCR into one record per CDR3 protein. The table shows around 360,000 distinct CDR3 sequences, with approximately 14% occurring only once. CDR1 LNHDA and CDR2 SQIVND come from the germline V gene (reference sequence). The CDR3 runs 15 residues. V dropped 4 bases and J dropped 5; count of bases not matched to a gene: 6. Clinicians diagnosed patients from clinical symptoms, serum thyroxine and TRAb, thyroid ultrasound and orbital computed tomography. This clonotype has ten or more counts. Its antigen is unidentified.

V is TRBV19 and J is TRBJ1-1, with 11 bases lining up with TRBD1. The TCR originated in an older woman with Graves' ophthalmopathy. Sequencing was performed on blood. The CDR3 loop is CASSRGQGVRTEAFF. As DNA, the CDR3 is TGTGCCAGTAGTAGGGGACAGGGGGTGAGAACTGAAGCTTTCTTT.